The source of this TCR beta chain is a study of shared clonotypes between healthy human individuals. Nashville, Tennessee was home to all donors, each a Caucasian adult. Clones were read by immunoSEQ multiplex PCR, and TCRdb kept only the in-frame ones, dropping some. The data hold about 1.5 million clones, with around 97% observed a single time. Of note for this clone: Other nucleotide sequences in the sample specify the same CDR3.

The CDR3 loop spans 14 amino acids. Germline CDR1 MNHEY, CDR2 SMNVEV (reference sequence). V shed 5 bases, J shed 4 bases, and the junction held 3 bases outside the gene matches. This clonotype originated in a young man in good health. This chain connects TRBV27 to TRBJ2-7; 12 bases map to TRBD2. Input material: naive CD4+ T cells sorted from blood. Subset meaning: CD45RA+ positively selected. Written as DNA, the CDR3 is TGTGCCAGCAGTCCTAGCGGGAGGGCTTACGAGCAGTACTTC. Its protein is CASSPSGRAYEQYF.